This T cell receptor (beta chain) was recorded in a study of identifying expanded T cells in peripheral blood. Study-wide results and limits: Over two and four weeks, about 16 and 19 clones changed, versus around 1.2 between replicates. Clone count variance between approximately two-week samples rose with total template count.

Looked up from germline, CDR1 is SGHDN and CDR2 is FVKESK. The CDR3 runs 13 residues. J was trimmed by 2 bases and V by 10 bases; bases with no gene match: 5. Healthy donors had no documented immune events, such as infections, while sampled. The table lists this clone with many counts. Antigen: not known. Clones were sequenced by immunoSEQ multiplex PCR, and TCRdb holds only the in-frame ones, with some missing. The sample yields 110,000 or so clones, around 89% seen once. The sequencing sample was made of blood. The receptor comes from a person aged 18 to 69 in good health. The J gene is TRBJ2-3, the V gene TRBV14, with 8 nucleotides matching TRBD2. The CDR3 DNA is TGTGCCACGAAGCGGGAGAACACAGATACGCAGTATTTT. As protein: CATKRENTDTQYF. The whole variable domain, remainder taken from reference TRBV14 and TRBJ2-3, is EAGVTQFPSHSVIEKGQTVTLRCDPISGHDNLYWYRRVMGKEIKFLLHFVKESKQDESGMPNNRFLAERTGGTYSTLKVQPAELEDSGVYFCATKRENTDTQYFGPGTRLTVL.